One and the same sample provided the 26 T cell receptor beta chains below, sequenced in a study of post-analysis software for immune sequencing data. Prepared TCR beta cDNA libraries contained unique molecular identifiers. In TCRdb, the PCR reads were re-called with MiXCR into one record per CDR3 protein. This sample has approximately 250,000 distinct CDR3 sequences; roughly a third occur once, and the top ten carry 4% to 6%. Antigen specificity for these receptors is unknown. Study-wide findings and caveats: TRBV segments more frequent in patients than in controls numbered several and included TRBV5-6, TRBV5-1 and TRBV20-1.

The sample comprised blood. Receptor source: a girl aged 10-17 years with multiple sclerosis.

The sample holds many counts of this clonotype. The rearrangement uses TRBV12-3 or TRBV12-4 and TRBJ2-5; TRBD2 agrees at 7 bases. CDR3 size: 14 residues. V dropped 4 bases and J dropped 2; count of bases not matched to a gene: 4. The CDR3 DNA reads as TGTGCCAGCAGTTCCACTAGCGTTCAAGAGACCCAGTACTTC. The encoded protein is CASSSTSVQETQYF.

This clonotype was seen more than once but under ten times. A much larger clone is a single base away; this may be a read error. The genes are TRBV27 and TRBJ2-7; tentatively, D is TRBD1 (5 bases). The J call may be mistaken, given a closer DNA end match to TRBJ2-5. This CDR3 has 15 amino acids. Germline lookup yields CDR1 MNHEY and CDR2 SMNVEV (reference sequence). In nucleotides, the CDR3 is TGTGTCAGCAGCTTAGAAGGCGACAGAAAAGAGACCCAGTACTTC. Amino acid sequence: CVSSLEGDRKETQYF.

The CDR3 reads CASSRAEGGNQPQHF. The CDR3 DNA follows: TGTGCCAGCAGTAGAGCCGAAGGGGGCAATCAGCCCCAGCATTTT. The chain combines TRBV6-6 with TRBJ1-5; weak D call: TRBD1 (5 bases). The V end was cut by 5 bases, the J end by 2 bases, with 13 bases between. The V gene's germline CDR1 is MNHNY and CDR2 SVGAGI (reference sequence). The CDR3 runs 15 residues.

This clonotype turned up a few times. Given a much more abundant clone one base away, this may be a read error. The chain recombines TRBV20-1 with TRBJ2-3; D is unclear. Per the germline V gene, CDR1 is DFQATT and CDR2 is SNEGSKA (reference sequence). The CDR3 contains 12 residues. DNA for the CDR3: TGCAGTGCTAGACGCAGCACAGATGCGCAGTATTTT. Translation gives CSARRSTDAQYF.

In this sample, this clonotype turned up many times. This chain connects TRBV29-1 to TRBJ2-1, with 8 positions matching TRBD2. V trimming: 1 base; J trimming: 2 bases; junction bases outside the gene matches: 1. Germline assignment: CDR1 SQVTM and CDR2 ANQGSEA. The CDR3 is 14 residues long. CDR3 DNA: TGCAGCGTTGAAGGTAGCGGGACCTACAATGAGCAGTTCTTC. Translated: CSVEGSGTYNEQFF.

This clonotype was observed many times. V usage is TRBV7-2 and J usage is TRBJ2-4, with 9 bases that match TRBD2. The CDR3 runs to 19 residues. The germline gives CDR1 SGHTA, CDR2 FQGNSA. The trim removed 4 bases at V and 1 base at J, leaving 14 bases unmatched. CDR3: CASSSRASGILDAKNIQYF. Written as DNA, the CDR3 is TGTGCCAGCAGCTCCCGGGCTAGCGGGATACTTGATGCCAAAAACATTCAGTACTTC.

The genes are TRBV12-3 or TRBV12-4 and TRBJ1-3, with D possibly being TRBD1 (5 bases). The CDR3 is made up of 14 amino acids. V lost 4 bases, J lost 5 bases, and 12 bases lay in between. CDR3 protein: CASSWAGNRNTIYF. The CDR3 region has the DNA TGTGCCAGCAGTTGGGCAGGGAACCGAAACACCATATATTTT.

The chain couples TRBV27 to TRBJ2-2, with 9 bases identical to TRBD2. The CDR3 has 17 amino acids. Germline CDR1 MNHEY, CDR2 SMNVEV (reference sequence). Unmatched junction bases numbered 13, after V lost 6 bases and J lost 5 bases. DNA for the CDR3: TGTGCCAGCAGCCAAAGACTAGCGGTTAGTGGGACCGGGGAGCTGTTTTTT. Protein: CASSQRLAVSGTGELFF.

This clonotype was observed many times. The chain employs TRBV29-1 and TRBJ2-7, with 11 bases matching TRBD2. Germline trimming cut 6 bases from V and 2 bases from J; bases unmatched to any gene: 6. Per the germline V gene, CDR1 is SQVTM and CDR2 is ANQGSEA. The CDR3 spans 14 residues. In DNA, the CDR3 is TGCAGCGTCGTACTAGCGGGAGTAACCTACGAGCAGTACTTC. Translating it yields CSVVLAGVTYEQYF.

V and J are TRBV20-1 and TRBJ1-5; D is unresolved. This CDR3 region has 16 residues. Per the germline V gene, CDR1 is DFQATT and CDR2 is SNEGSKA (reference sequence). The V end lost 5 bases, the J end lost 9 bases, and 26 bases lay between the germline ends. The CDR3 protein is CSAPKTPTSNVGPQHF. The CDR3 DNA is TGCAGTGCTCCAAAAACACCGACCTCAAACGTTGGGCCCCAGCATTTT.

This clonotype was seen only a few times. The rearrangement links TRBV4-1 to TRBJ1-1; the match to TRBD1 covers 9 bases. Germline V lookup: CDR1 MGHRA, CDR2 YSYEKL. This CDR3 has 15 amino acids. V dropped 4 bases and J dropped 7; count of bases not matched to a gene: 10. The CDR3 region has the DNA TGCGCCAGCAGCCGGGCGTCGACAGGGGGTTATGAAGCTTTCTTT. It codes for CASSRASTGGYEAFF.

This clonotype was recorded at least ten times. V and J are TRBV20-1 and TRBJ2-7; D gene unclear. This CDR3 is 12 amino acids long. The V and J ends lost 6 bases and 3 bases respectively, with 12 bases between them. Per germline, CDR1 DFQATT and CDR2 SNEGSKA (reference sequence). CDR3 loop: CSAVDHIYEQYF. The CDR3 region has the DNA TGCAGTGCCGTAGACCACATCTACGAGCAGTACTTC.

This clonotype was observed at least ten times. The chain links TRBV11-2 to TRBJ2-1; 8 nucleotides align to TRBD2. Germline assignment: CDR1 SGHAT and CDR2 FQNNGV. The V and J ends lost 2 bases and 0 bases, in that order; junction bases with no gene match: 15. The CDR3 has 20 amino acids. CDR3 nucleotides: TGTGCCAGCAGCTTATGGAGCGGGAGCAGTATCCCAAACTCCTACAATGAGCAGTTCTTC. Amino acid sequence: CASSLWSGSSIPNSYNEQFF. Using reference TRBV11-2 and TRBJ2-1 for the parts outside the CDR3, the full variable domain is EAGVAQSPRYKIIEKRQSVAFWCNPISGHATLYWYQQILGQGPKLLIQFQNNGVVDDSQLPKDRFSAERLKGVDSTLKIQPAKLEDSAVYLCASSLWSGSSIPNSYNEQFFGPGTRLTVL.

This clonotype was counted only a few times. One base away lies a much larger clone, so this may be a sequencing read error. The CDR3 loop is CASSLGLGGRAADEQYF. The CDR3, as DNA: TGCGCCAGCAGCTTGGGTCTTGGCGGGAGGGCCGCAGATGAGCAGTACTTC. The V gene is TRBV5-1, the J gene TRBJ2-5; 9 bases fit TRBD2. The V gene's germline CDR1 is SGHRS and CDR2 YFSETQ. The V gene end was trimmed by 0 bases and the J gene end by 11 bases; junction bases not matched to a gene: 17. The CDR3 is 17 residues long.

This clonotype was seen ten or more times. V and J are TRBV7-2 and TRBJ2-3; 9 nucleotides agree with TRBD2. Germline trimming cut 3 bases from V and 4 bases from J; bases unmatched to any gene: 5. Germline lookup yields CDR1 SGHTA and CDR2 FQGNSA. The CDR3 covers 15 residues. The DNA for the CDR3 is TGTGCCAGCAGCTTTGATAGCGGGGGAGCAGATACGCAGTATTTT. Protein product: CASSFDSGGADTQYF.

Remarks on this clonotype: A much larger clonotype is one base distant, so this may be a read error. This chain uses TRBV29-1 with TRBJ2-1; D may be TRBD1 (5 bases). Germline CDR1 and CDR2: SQVTM and ANQGSEA. This CDR3 spans 12 amino acids. CDR3 protein: CSGEEPGLEQFF. The CDR3 DNA reads as TGCAGCGGTGAAGAACCAGGGCTTGAGCAGTTCTTC.

This rearrangement joins TRBV12-3 or TRBV12-4 to TRBJ2-3; the D gene is possibly TRBD2 (5 bases). This CDR3 is 12 amino acids long. With 5 bases removed from V and 11 bases from J, the gap between germline ends came to 14 bases. This chain's CDR3 is CASSPSTDVQYF. DNA of the CDR3: TGTGCCAGCAGTCCTAGCACAGATGTGCAGTATTTT.

The chain recombines TRBV7-3 with TRBJ2-5; D is unresolved. The V end lost 2 bases, the J end lost 4 bases, and 17 bases lay between the germline ends. This CDR3 contains 16 residues. CDR1 and CDR2 (germline): SGHTA, FQGTGA. The CDR3 sequence is CASSLSPRSGSETQYF. In DNA form, the CDR3 reads TGTGCCAGCAGCTTATCCCCACGATCCGGGTCAGAGACCCAGTACTTC.

The gene calls are TRBV18 and TRBJ2-1; no firm D call. The CDR3 extends over 13 amino acids. Germline-derived CDR1 and CDR2 are KGHSH and LQKENI. V was cut by 0 bases and J by 7 bases, with 7 bases left in between. CDR3 sequence: CASSPPEENEQFF. The CDR3 region has the DNA TGTGCCAGCTCACCACCTGAGGAGAATGAGCAGTTCTTC. The variable domain in full, with the rest retrieved from reference TRBV18 and TRBJ2-1, is NAGVMQNPRHLVRRRGQEARLRCSPMKGHSHVYWYRQLPEEGLKFMVYLQKENIIDESGMPKERFSAEFPKEGPSILRIQQVVRGDSAAYFCASSPPEENEQFFGPGTRLTVL.

This chain connects TRBV29-1 to TRBJ2-7; TRBD2 agrees at 10 bases. The J segment lost 4 bases and the V segment lost 6 bases, leaving 12 bases of the junction unmatched. Germline CDR1 SQVTM, CDR2 ANQGSEA. CDR3 length equals 15 residues. The chain's CDR3 is CSVLRGLAGEYEQYF. The DNA of the CDR3 is TGCAGCGTACTCCGCGGCCTAGCGGGAGAGTACGAGCAGTACTTC.

At least ten counts were recorded for this clonotype. This chain connects TRBV20-1 to TRBJ2-5; D perhaps matches TRBD2 (5 bases). The CDR3 extends over 14 amino acids. Germline CDR1 reads DFQATT; CDR2 reads SNEGSKA (reference sequence). Trimming took 6 bases from V and 8 from J, leaving 22 bases between them. CDR3 protein: CSAPSGWRGITQYF. CDR3 bases: TGCAGTGCACCATCGGGGTGGCGAGGAATTACCCAGTACTTC.

Many counts were recorded for this clonotype. CDR3 bases: TGTGCCAGCAGTTCCCCGCTCCTGGACAGGGGTGGAGACTATGGCTACACCTTC. It codes for CASSSPLLDRGGDYGYTF. V gene TRBV28 combines with J gene TRBJ1-2; 9 bases line up with TRBD1. Germline V CDR1 and CDR2: MDHEN, SYDVKM. The CDR3 is made up of 18 amino acids. The trim removed 4 bases at V and 3 bases at J, leaving 15 bases unmatched.

The table lists this clonotype with a few counts. This may come from a read error, since a much larger clone is one base off. J is TRBJ2-3 and V is TRBV5-1; 15 bases are shared with TRBD2. The CDR3 sequence is 17 residues long. The germline gives CDR1 SGHRS, CDR2 YFSETQ. DNA for the CDR3: TGCGCCAGCAGCTTTTCTGGACTAGCGGGGGGGGCAGATACGCGGTATTTT. Its protein is CASSFSGLAGGADTRYF.

On this clonotype itself: This may be a read error: a much more frequent sequence differs by one nucleotide. This chain connects TRBV6-2 or TRBV6-3 to TRBJ1-2, with unresolved D. The CDR3 has 14 amino acids. V lost 6 bases to trimming and J lost 2 bases, with 13 bases between them. Germline CDR1 is MNHEY and CDR2 is SVGEGT. In DNA, the CDR3 is TGTGCCAGCAGGTACCGGGAGGCGAACTATGGCTACACCTTC. Protein sequence: CASRYREANYGYTF.

The chain employs TRBV28 and TRBJ2-2; D is unresolved. The V and J ends lost 3 bases and 3 bases respectively, with 11 bases between them. Germline assignment: CDR1 MDHEN and CDR2 SYDVKM. CDR3 length equals 15 residues. CDR3 sequence: CASSLPQRDTGELFF. For the CDR3, the DNA is TGTGCCAGCAGTTTGCCCCAAAGGGACACCGGGGAGCTGTTTTTT.

This clonotype was counted many times. The chain links TRBV10-3 to TRBJ2-3; tentative D call: TRBD2 (5 bases). Looked up from germline, CDR1 is ENHRY and CDR2 is SYGVKD. The CDR3 is 15 amino acids. The V gene lost 3 bases and the J gene lost 4 bases, with 14 bases spanning the gap. The CDR3 bases are TGTGCCATCAGTGACCTAGCCACCCTCCCAGATACGCAGTATTTT. Protein product: CAISDLATLPDTQYF.